This T cell receptor beta chain came from a study of control samples from healthy donors and cancer patients. Germline V gives CDR1 LGHDT, CDR2 YNNKEL (reference sequence). This CDR3 has 16 amino acids. Trimming removed 0 bases at V and 0 bases at J, with 8 bases between. Generated by immunoSEQ multiplex PCR, the TCRdb table keeps only in-frame clones and is missing some. The sample shows under 150,000 clones, approximately 86% of them seen only once. The V and J genes are TRBV3-1 (or the pseudogene TRBV3-2) and TRBJ2-2; D gene ambiguous. Sequencing input: blood. This clonotype originated in a woman aged 25-40 years in good health. The CDR3, as DNA: TGTGCCAGCAGCCAAGATTCCAACCCGAACACCGGGGAGCTGTTTTTT. This encodes CASSQDSNPNTGELFF.